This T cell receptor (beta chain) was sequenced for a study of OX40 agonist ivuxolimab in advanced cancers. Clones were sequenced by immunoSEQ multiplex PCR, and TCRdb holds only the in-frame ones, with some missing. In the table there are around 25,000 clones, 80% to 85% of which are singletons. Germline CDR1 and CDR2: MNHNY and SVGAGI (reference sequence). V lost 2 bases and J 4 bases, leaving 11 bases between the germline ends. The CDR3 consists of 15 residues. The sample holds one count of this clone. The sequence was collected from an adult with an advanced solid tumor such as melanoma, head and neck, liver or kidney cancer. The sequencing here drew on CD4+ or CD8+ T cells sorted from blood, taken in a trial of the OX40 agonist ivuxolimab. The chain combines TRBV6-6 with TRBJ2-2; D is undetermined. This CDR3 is CASSYGSLVTGELFF. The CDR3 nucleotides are TGTGCCAGCAGTTACGGTTCCCTAGTCACCGGGGAGCTGTTTTTT.